The 9 T cell receptor beta chains in this list originate from one sample, sequenced in a study of cytomegalovirus exposure and HLA in healthy donors. 13 Jbeta primers and 60 Vbeta primers were used for the PCR. The repertoire was sequenced with immunoSEQ multiplex PCR; TCRdb's copy has only in-frame clones and lacks some. The sample shows about 170,000 clones, around 77% of them seen only once. Material: PBMCs. The receptor source for this set is a woman in her thirties in good health and CMV-seropositive.

The chain carries TRBV19 and TRBJ1-5; D gene uncertain. Germline V gives CDR1 LNHDA, CDR2 SQIVND (reference sequence). V was shortened by 8 bases and J by 0 bases, with 14 bases between the two germline ends. The CDR3 runs 15 residues. The CDR3 DNA reads TGTGCCAGTGTGCACGGTGCCGATAGCAATCAGCCCCAGCATTTT. Residues: CASVHGADSNQPQHF.

The rearrangement links TRBV11-3 to TRBJ1-1; possibly TRBD1 for D (5 bases). V was shortened by 5 bases and J by 1 base, with 8 bases between the two germline ends. The CDR3 extends over 13 amino acids. Germline V gene data show CDR1 as SGHNT and CDR2 as YENEEA. This chain's CDR3 is CASSGGTNTEAFF. Written as DNA, the CDR3 is TGTGCCAGCAGCGGAGGGACGAACACTGAAGCTTTCTTT.

V usage is TRBV9 and J usage is TRBJ2-6; 8 nucleotides line up with TRBD2. Germline V lookup: CDR1 SGDLS, CDR2 YYNGEE. Trimming cost V 0 bases and J 3 bases; bases outside gene matches: 8. CDR3 size: 18 residues. The CDR3 nucleotides are TGTGCCAGCAGCGTAGCTCCCGGGGGGGAGAATGGGGCCAACGTCCTGACTTTC. It specifies CASSVAPGGENGANVLTF.

This clone was seen more than once but under ten times. This rearrangement joins TRBV5-4 to TRBJ1-6; possible D gene TRBD1, 5 bases. CDR1 SGHNT and CDR2 YYREEE come from the germline V gene (reference sequence). Deletions cut 4 bases from V and 7 bases from J, with 15 bases between. The CDR3 covers 15 residues. This CDR3 reads CASSTGTQLNSPLHF. The CDR3 DNA is TGTGCCAGCAGCACGGGGACTCAACTGAATTCACCCCTCCACTTT.

This clone came up once. The J gene is TRBJ1-4, the V gene TRBV27; D call uncertain. V shed 6 bases and J shed 5 bases, with 10 bases lying between them. The CDR3 sequence is 13 residues long. Germline V CDR1 and CDR2: MNHEY, SMNVEV (reference sequence). CDR3 nucleotide sequence: TGTGCCAGCAGCGCGGGTAACAATGAAAAACTGTTTTTT. Protein: CASSAGNNEKLFF.

In DNA, the CDR3 is TGTGCCAGCAGCACGGACACTGAAGCTTTCTTT. Translating gives CASSTDTEAFF. The chain joins TRBV9 to TRBJ1-1; the D is unclear. Germline CDR1 is SGDLS and CDR2 is YYNGEE. The CDR3 extends over 11 amino acids. With 4 bases removed from V and 3 bases from J, the gap between germline ends came to 4 bases.

The table lists this clone with a few counts. This chain connects TRBV30 to TRBJ1-2; D is undetermined. The CDR3 is made up of 12 amino acids. V lost 4 bases to trimming and J lost 3 bases, with 9 bases between them. Germline V gives CDR1 GTSNPN, CDR2 SVGIG (reference sequence). The CDR3 loop is CAWNGEDYGYTF. CDR3 bases: TGTGCCTGGAACGGAGAGGACTATGGCTACACCTTC.

CDR3: CASSISRNTEAFF. In DNA form, the CDR3 reads TGTGCCAGCAGTATCTCGAGAAACACTGAAGCTTTCTTT. The J gene is TRBJ1-1, the V gene TRBV11-2; D is unclear. The CDR3 loop spans 13 amino acids. The germline V gene has CDR1 SGHAT and CDR2 FQNNGV. V was trimmed by 6 bases and J by 2 bases, leaving 10 bases between them. Based on the CDR3 plus reference TRBV11-2 and TRBJ1-1, the full variable domain is EAGVAQSPRYKIIEKRQSVAFWCNPISGHATLYWYQQILGQGPKLLIQFQNNGVVDDSQLPKDRFSAERLKGVDSTLKIQPAKLEDSAVYLCASSISRNTEAFFGQGTRLTVV.

There are a few counts of this clone. This CDR3 is CASSEARDYGYTF. The CDR3, as DNA: TGTGCCAGCAGTGAAGCCAGGGACTATGGCTACACCTTC. The chain couples TRBV2 to TRBJ1-2, with a possible D match to TRBD1 (5 bases). The CDR3 runs to 13 residues. The V gene's germline CDR1 is SNHLY and CDR2 FYNNEI. V was shortened by 0 bases and J by 3 bases, with 5 bases between the two germline ends.